These T cell receptor beta chains were read from a single sample in a study of blood T cell repertoires in COVID-19. The repertoire was sequenced with immunoSEQ multiplex PCR; TCRdb's copy has only in-frame clones and lacks some. Of 95,000 to 120,000 clones in the sample, approximately 90% were seen once. The sample was peripheral blood. Source of these receptors: a woman aged 50 to 65 with acute or convalescent COVID-19. The CDR3 runs from the conserved cysteine through the conserved F or W. Fields, in order: clone size, J gene, D gene, V gene, CDR3 DNA, CDR3 protein. The D gene is left open where the match is weak. Not every row has a clone size; where given, it reads once, few, many or a size class.

>-|TRBJ2-1|TRBD2|TRBV4-1
TGCGCCAGCAGCCAAGATTTCCGGGCCGGGAGGGCCAATGAGCAGTTCTTC
CASSQDFRAGRANEQFF
>-|TRBJ1-5|-|TRBV5-6
TGTGCCAGCAGCTTGGCCGATCAGCCCCAGCATTTT
CASSLADQPQHF
>-|TRBJ2-7|-|TRBV6-6
TGTGCCAGCAGTTACAGGGGCTGGAACTACGAGCAGTACTTC
CASSYRGWNYEQYF
>-|TRBJ2-1|-|TRBV6-5
TGTGCCGCCTCGCTAGCGCGTGCCTTGGTGCAGTTCTTC
CAASLARALVQFF
>-|TRBJ1-1|TRBD1|TRBV10-3
TGTGCCATCAGCCGACTTGACAGGGAGAACACTGAAGCTTTCTTT
CAISRLDRENTEAFF
>-|TRBJ2-2|-|TRBV11-2
TGTGCCAGCAGAAGGAGGCAGACTACGAACACCGGGGAGCTGTTTTTT
CASRRRQTTNTGELFF
>-|TRBJ1-1|-|TRBV2
TGTGCCAGCCCCACGGGGGAGGAAGGTGAAGCTTTCTTT
CASPTGEEGEAFF
>-|TRBJ2-7|TRBD1|TRBV24-1
TGTGCCACCAGTGATTCGCGGACAGGGGGGTTGTACGAGCAGTACTTC
CATSDSRTGGLYEQYF
>once|TRBJ1-2|-|TRBV30
TGTGCCTGGAGAATAGATGTTGGCTACACCTTC
CAWRIDVGYTF
>-|TRBJ1-1|-|TRBV20-1
TGCAGTGCTAGGCCAGGGGCTGAAGCTTTCTTT
CSARPGAEAFF
>-|TRBJ2-7|-|TRBV28
TGTGCCAGCAGTTTTGATTCCGGCGAGCAGTACTTC
CASSFDSGEQYF
>-|TRBJ2-3|-|TRBV5-1
TGCGCCAGCAGCCTAAATCCTCGGGGAGATACGCAGTATTTT
CASSLNPRGDTQYF
>few|TRBJ2-7|-|TRBV20-1
TGCAGTGCCCTGGGAGCTCCCGAGCAGTACTTC
CSALGAPEQYF
>-|TRBJ1-5|TRBD1|TRBV19
TGTGCCAGTAGTATGGAAGGGGGCAGCAATCAGCCCCAGCATTTT
CASSMEGGSNQPQHF
>-|TRBJ2-7|TRBD2|TRBV4-1
TGCGCCAGCAGCCAAGGTCCTAGCGGGAGGGCCGATGGGTACGAGCAGTACTTC
CASSQGPSGRADGYEQYF
>-|TRBJ1-5|-|TRBV7-8
TGTGCCAGCAGCCCAGACGGGGTGAGTCAGCCCCAGCATTTT
CASSPDGVSQPQHF
>-|TRBJ1-2|TRBD1|TRBV19
TGTGCCAGTAGCGGACAGGGGCACTATGGCTACACCTTC
CASSGQGHYGYTF